The sequence of this T cell receptor (beta chain) was determined in a study of Graves' ophthalmopathy and Graves' hyperthyroidism. Study-level results: In separating ophthalmopathy from stable hyperthyroidism, a 13-signature model achieved about 90% sensitivity and approximately 80% specificity. Blood samples also showed most expanded thyroid clonotypes exceeding 0.001 frequency.

As the template, RNA transcripts were used to amplify TCR beta CDR3 regions. First-round RT-PCR with HTBI primers preceded a second-round multiplex PCR. One entry per CDR3 protein, called by TCRdb with MiXCR from the multiplex PCR reads. This table has about 380,000 distinct CDR3 sequences, 15% appearing once. Only a few counts were recorded for this clonotype. Its antigen remains unknown. Its ends do not fully match the called genes, so a read error is possible. Germline assignment: CDR1 MNHNS and CDR2 SASEGT. The CDR3 length is 16 residues. Source material: peripheral blood. This clonotype was obtained from a woman aged 18-29 years with stable Graves' hyperthyroidism. V gene TRBV6-1 combines with J gene TRBJ1-5; a possible D gene is TRBD1 (6 bases). CDR3 residues: CACSPQGGGSNQPQHF. The CDR3 DNA reads TGTGCCTGCAGCCCACAGGGAGGGGGGAGCAATCAGCCCCAGCATTTT.